This TCR beta chain was documented in a study of blood T cell repertoires in COVID-19. Across the whole study: Samples of COVID-19 (acute and convalescent) were obtained from the United States, Italy and Spain.

The authors' processing: Reference gene primer amplification in the assay estimated nucleated cell counts. The table came from immunoSEQ multiplex PCR; TCRdb's copy has only in-frame clones and leaves some out. D and trimming were read from the DNA, whereas the V and J calls and clone size are those reported in that table. The repertoire holds under 250,000 clones, roughly 89% seen once, with 2.5% to 3% in the top ten. Recruits, aged roughly 18 to 89 years, lived in 24 US areas. Participants' own reports of clinical history determined their cohort assignment. V shed 0 bases and J 8 bases; nucleotides not matched to a gene: 8. This CDR3 is built from 14 residues. The germline V gene encodes CDR1 GTSNPN and CDR2 SVGIG (reference sequence).

Material: PBMCs or T cells enriched from blood (not recorded which). The source of this sequence is a young woman with acute COVID-19. The chain combines TRBV30 with TRBJ1-2, with TRBD1 identical over 8 bases. Written as DNA, the CDR3 is TGTGCCTGGAGTGTAGGACAGGGTCTTATAGGCTACACCTTC. Its translation: CAWSVGQGLIGYTF.